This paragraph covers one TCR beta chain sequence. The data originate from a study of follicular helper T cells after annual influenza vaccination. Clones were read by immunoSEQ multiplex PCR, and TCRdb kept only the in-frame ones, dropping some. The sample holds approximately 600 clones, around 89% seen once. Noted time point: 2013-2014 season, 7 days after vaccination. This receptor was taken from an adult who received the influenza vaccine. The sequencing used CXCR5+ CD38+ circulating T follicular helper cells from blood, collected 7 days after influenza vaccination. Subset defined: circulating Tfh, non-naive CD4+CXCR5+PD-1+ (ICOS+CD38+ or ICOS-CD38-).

Here the CDR3 reads CASSQAGGLEQYF. The CDR3 DNA reads as TGTGCCAGCAGCCAAGCGGGAGGGCTCGAGCAGTACTTC. V is TRBV5-4 and J is TRBJ2-7; 10 bases fit TRBD2. The CDR3 is 13 amino acids. Germline V gives CDR1 SGHNT, CDR2 YYREEE (reference sequence). Trimming took 4 bases from V and 6 from J; bases not matched to a gene: 4.